This TCR beta chain was captured in a study of OX40 agonist ivuxolimab in advanced cancers. As for the study in general: Intravenous ivuxolimab at 0.01 to 10 mg/kg was given to patients every 2 weeks.

Concerning this clone: The antigen is not known.

Repertoires were generated with immunoSEQ multiplex PCR, while TCRdb's copy carries only in-frame clones and drops some. Among 90,000 to 100,000 clones listed, approximately 86% were seen once. Autoimmune disease history or systemic immunosuppression led to patient exclusion. The CDR3 totals 16 residues. The germline CDR1 and CDR2 sequences are MGHRA and YSYEKL. V dropped 4 bases and J dropped 0 bases, with 13 bases sitting between them. General study findings and limits: Also present in some nonresponders was a low level of normalized T-cell clonal expansion. At doses 0.1 to 3.0 mg/kg, CD4+ and CD8+ clones expanded.

The sequencing used CD4+ or CD8+ T cells sorted from blood, collected in a trial of the OX40 agonist ivuxolimab. The sequence was collected from an adult with an advanced solid tumor such as melanoma, head and neck, liver or kidney cancer. This chain joins TRBV4-1 and TRBJ1-5; D remains ambiguous. CDR3 sequence (DNA): TGCGCCAGCAGCCCCCAGGAGGGAAATAGCAATCAGCCCCAGCATTTT. Protein: CASSPQEGNSNQPQHF.